Following are 11 T cell receptor beta chains from one sample sequenced in a study of blood T cells in healthy people across ages. Using a J-beta primer mix together with a sample-barcoded 5' primer, a second PCR was run for roughly 6 to 11 cycles. TCRdb reanalysed the 5' RACE reads using MiXCR and keeps one entry per CDR3 protein. This table has about 640,000 distinct CDR3 sequences, 58% appearing once. Sequenced sample: blood. These receptors all stem from a man aged 55 to 70 in good health.

This clonotype was picked up a small number of times. The chain links TRBV7-2 to TRBJ1-1, with D unclear. V was trimmed by 1 base and J by 5 bases, leaving 5 bases between them. Germline CDR1 reads SGHTA; CDR2 reads FQGNSA. This CDR3 spans 12 amino acids. CDR3 DNA sequence: TGTGCCAGCAGCTTAGGGTGGACTGAAGCTTTCTTT. Translation: CASSLGWTEAFF.

The chain recombines TRBV4-2 with TRBJ2-7; unclear D gene. The V gene's germline CDR1 is LGHNA and CDR2 YNFKEQ. The V end lost 0 bases, the J end lost 6 bases, and 6 bases lay between the germline ends. This CDR3 region has 12 residues. DNA of the CDR3: TGTGCCAGCAGCCAAGATAGGACCGAGCAGTACTTC. Amino acids: CASSQDRTEQYF.

This chain uses TRBV7-2 with TRBJ2-2, with D tentatively TRBD2 (6 bases). The CDR3 consists of 15 residues. V was shortened by 0 bases and J by 6 bases, with 11 bases between the two germline ends. Germline-derived CDR1 and CDR2 are SGHTA and FQGNSA. CDR3 DNA: TGTGCCAGCAGCTTAGCGGGGGGAATGTCCGGGGAGCTGTTTTTT. Protein: CASSLAGGMSGELFF.

The chain carries TRBV7-2 and TRBJ1-2; D is perhaps TRBD1 (5 bases). V was clipped by 1 base and J by 0 bases, with 9 bases between them. The CDR3 is 15 residues long. The germline CDR1 and CDR2 sequences are SGHTA and FQGNSA. For the CDR3, the DNA is TGTGCCAGCAGCTTAGACGGGGCTTCTAACTATGGCTACACCTTC. This sequence encodes CASSLDGASNYGYTF.

The rearrangement uses TRBV28 and TRBJ1-1; D uncertain. The CDR3 loop spans 13 amino acids. CDR1 is MDHEN and CDR2 is SYDVKM in the germline V gene. V was trimmed by 6 bases and J by 1 base, leaving 9 bases between them. The CDR3, as DNA: TGTGCCAGCAGCCAAATGGGGAACACTGAAGCTTTCTTT. This codes for CASSQMGNTEAFF.

The V call is TRBV20-1, the J call TRBJ1-2; a weak D match, TRBD1 (6 bases). The V and J ends lost 5 bases and 4 bases respectively, with 11 bases between them. The CDR3 has 12 amino acids. Germline V gene data show CDR1 as DFQATT and CDR2 as SNEGSKA (reference sequence). In DNA, the CDR3 is TGCAGTGCTGAGGGGGTCCCCTATGGCTACACCTTC. It yields the protein CSAEGVPYGYTF.

The rearrangement links TRBV27 to TRBJ1-1, with 7 bases matching TRBD1. Germline CDR1 MNHEY, CDR2 SMNVEV (reference sequence). V gave up 5 bases and J gave up 0 bases; unmatched junction bases: 3. The CDR3 runs 14 residues. The CDR3 bases are TGTGCCAGCAGTAAACAGGGGCTGAACACTGAAGCTTTCTTT. This encodes CASSKQGLNTEAFF.

This chain joins TRBV3-1 and TRBJ1-2; D is unresolved. V lost 3 bases and J 4 bases, leaving 6 bases between the germline ends. The CDR3 is made up of 12 amino acids. Germline assignment: CDR1 LGHDT and CDR2 YNNKEL (reference sequence). The DNA of the CDR3 is TGTGCCAGCAGCCAGGTACCCTATGGCTACACCTTC. It is translated as CASSQVPYGYTF.

This sequence joins TRBV20-1 and TRBJ1-2; no clear D gene. Between the trimmed V and J ends, which lost 6 bases and 6 bases, there was a span of 23 bases. From germline, CDR1 is DFQATT and CDR2 SNEGSKA (reference sequence). The CDR3 covers 15 residues. The CDR3 DNA is TGCAGTGCCCCTACGGGGAGGGCAGCCGTCGATGGCTACACCTTC. Amino acid sequence: CSAPTGRAAVDGYTF.

The gene calls are TRBV14 and TRBJ2-1; D is perhaps TRBD1 (5 bases). Germline V CDR1 and CDR2: SGHDN, FVKESK. V was cut by 2 bases and J by 9 bases, with 8 bases left in between. CDR3 length equals 12 residues. This CDR3 reads CASSQHQGEQFF. The DNA of the CDR3 is TGTGCCAGCAGCCAACATCAGGGTGAGCAGTTCTTC.

This chain joins TRBV2 and TRBJ1-1, with 10 bases lining up with TRBD1. The CDR3 runs 15 residues. Trimming at V came to 6 bases and at J to 4 bases, leaving 8 bases not matched to a gene. The germline V gene has CDR1 SNHLY and CDR2 FYNNEI. The CDR3 region is CASRPGTGEVTEAFF. As DNA, the CDR3 is TGTGCCAGCAGACCTGGGACAGGGGAGGTCACTGAAGCTTTCTTT.